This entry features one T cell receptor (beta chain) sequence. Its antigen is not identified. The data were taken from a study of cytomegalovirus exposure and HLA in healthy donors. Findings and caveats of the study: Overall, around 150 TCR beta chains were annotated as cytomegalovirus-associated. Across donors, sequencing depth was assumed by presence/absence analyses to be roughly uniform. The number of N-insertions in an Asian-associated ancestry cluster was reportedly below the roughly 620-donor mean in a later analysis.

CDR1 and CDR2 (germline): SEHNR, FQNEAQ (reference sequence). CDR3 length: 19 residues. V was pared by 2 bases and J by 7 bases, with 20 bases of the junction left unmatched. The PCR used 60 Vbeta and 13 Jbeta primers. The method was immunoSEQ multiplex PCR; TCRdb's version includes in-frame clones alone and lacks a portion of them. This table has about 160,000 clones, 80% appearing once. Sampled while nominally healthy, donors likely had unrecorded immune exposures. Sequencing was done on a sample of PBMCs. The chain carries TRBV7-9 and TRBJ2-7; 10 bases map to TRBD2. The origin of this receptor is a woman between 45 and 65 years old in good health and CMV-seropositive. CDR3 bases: TGTGCCAGCAGCTTATTCCCAGCGGGAGGGCCATCAGTAAGACGGGAGCAGTACTTC. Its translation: CASSLFPAGGPSVRREQYF.